This T cell receptor (beta chain) was obtained from a study of OX40 agonist ivuxolimab in advanced cancers. Turning to the study itself: Clinicians treated patients with ivuxolimab, an agonistic anti-OX40 (CD134) antibody. Prior anti-PD-1, anti-PD-L1 or anti-CTLA-4 therapy did not bar entry, and about 40% had some.

Notes on this clone: Its target is unknown.

Method: immunoSEQ multiplex PCR; TCRdb's copy keeps in-frame clones and lacks some. In the table there are some 25,000 clones, roughly 73% of which are singletons. Germline-derived CDR1 and CDR2 are LGHNA and YSLEER. V gave up 4 bases and J gave up 0 bases; unmatched junction bases: 9. The CDR3 length is 18 residues. Points from the study as a whole: Patients with a partial response at 0.1-3.0 mg/kg had among the lowest clonal expansion. At 0.1 to 3.0 mg/kg and by week 6, clonal expansion occurred in CD4+ and CD8+ blood T cells.

The genes are TRBV4-3 and TRBJ1-4, with 9 bases fitting TRBD1. The receptor was derived from an adult with an advanced solid tumor such as melanoma, head and neck, liver or kidney cancer. This sample comprised CD4+ or CD8+ T cells sorted from blood, obtained in a trial of the OX40 agonist ivuxolimab. The CDR3, as DNA: TGCGCCAGCAGCCTTTTAGGGACAGGGTTTGCAACTAATGAAAAACTGTTTTTT. This gives the protein CASSLLGTGFATNEKLFF.